These T cell receptor beta chains were read from a single sample in a study of T cell responses to AZD1222 COVID-19 vaccine. The data were produced by immunoSEQ multiplex PCR, yet TCRdb's version contains in-frame clones alone and is incomplete. The table has 140,000 to 150,000 clones, around nine tenths seen once. Specimen: peripheral blood, collected on day 0 of MenACWY control vaccination. The origin of the receptors is an adult in good health. The CDR3 runs from the conserved cysteine through the conserved F or W. The order of the fields is V gene, clone size, D gene, J gene, CDR3 DNA, CDR3 protein. D genes are given only for firm matches. Size values are once, few and many counts, or a class for expanded clones, and some rows have none.

TRBV4-1	NA	TRBD1	TRBJ1-4	TGCGCCAGTAAACGACAGGGGGCTAGGGAAAAACTGTTTTTT	CASKRQGAREKLFF
TRBV20-1	NA	TRBD1	TRBJ2-2	TGCAGTGCTAGTCTCCGGGACAGGGAAAGGTTTAGCACCGGGGAGCTGTTTTTT	CSASLRDRERFSTGELFF
TRBV11-3	NA	TRBD2	TRBJ2-7	TGTGCCAGCACCGTAGCGGGGATCCTCTACGAGCAGTACTTC	CASTVAGILYEQYF
TRBV18	NA	NA	TRBJ1-1	TGTGCCAGCTCACCAAGATGGACAGATGAAGCTTTCTTT	CASSPRWTDEAFF
TRBV21-1	once	NA	TRBJ2-7	TGTGCCAGCAGCAAAGAATCAGCGGCTATCTCCTACGAGCAGTACTTC	CASSKESAAISYEQYF
TRBV28	once	NA	TRBJ1-1	TGTGCCAGCAGTTTAACCGGAAAAGCTTTCTTT	CASSLTGKAFF
TRBV28	NA	NA	TRBJ2-5	TGTGCCAGCAGTCCCTGGGCCGAAGAGACCCAGTACTTC	CASSPWAEETQYF
TRBV6-5	NA	NA	TRBJ2-7	TGTGCCAGCATGGGTCTGGGATACGAGCAGTACTTC	CASMGLGYEQYF
TRBV9	NA	TRBD1	TRBJ1-5	TGTGCCAGCAGCGAAAGGGAGGGGGCCAATCAGCCCCAGCATTTT	CASSEREGANQPQHF
TRBV5-1	once	NA	TRBJ1-3	TGCGCCAGCAGCTTGGACCCCTACCACGGAAACACCATATATTTT	CASSLDPYHGNTIYF
TRBV6-1	NA	TRBD1	TRBJ1-2	TGTGCCAGCAGTGAGCAGGGGGCTAGCTATGGCTACACCTTC	CASSEQGASYGYTF
TRBV6-4	NA	NA	TRBJ1-2	TGTGCCAGCACCTTGAGTGCCTCCACCGCTAACTATGGCTACACCTTC	CASTLSASTANYGYTF
TRBV5-4	NA	NA	TRBJ1-1	TGTGCCAGCAGCTTGGCCTCCCAGGAAGCTTTCTTT	CASSLASQEAFF
TRBV6-4	few	TRBD1	TRBJ1-4	TGTGCCAGCAGCCGGACAGGGGGGGATGAAAAACTGTTTTTT	CASSRTGGDEKLFF
TRBV27	NA	NA	TRBJ2-3	TGTGCCAGCAGTTTATTTCCTATAGGCGCAGATACGCAGTATTTT	CASSLFPIGADTQYF
TRBV18	NA	TRBD1	TRBJ2-1	TGTGCCAGCTCACCTCCCACCGGGACAGGGGACTACAATGAGCAGTTCTTC	CASSPPTGTGDYNEQFF
TRBV4-1	NA	TRBD2	TRBJ2-7	TGCGCCAGCAGCCCGTTAGCGGGGGGGCGCGGCGAGCAGTACTTC	CASSPLAGGRGEQYF
TRBV25-1	NA	NA	TRBJ2-7	TGTGCCAGCAGTGAATCGTACGAGCAGTACTTC	CASSESYEQYF
TRBV7-8	NA	TRBD1	TRBJ1-2	TGTGCCAGCAGCTTCCAAGTCCCGGGACAGGGATTTAACTATGGCTACACCTTC	CASSFQVPGQGFNYGYTF
TRBV5-1	NA	NA	TRBJ2-5	TGCGCCAGCAGTCCTGAGGGGCTCTCCCCTGAGACCCAGTACTTC	CASSPEGLSPETQYF
TRBV3-1/TRBV3-2	NA	TRBD2	TRBJ2-6	TGTGCCAGCAACCCGGGAGGGCTCTCTGGGGCCAACGTCCTGACTTTC	CASNPGGLSGANVLTF
TRBV24-1	NA	NA	TRBJ2-6	TGTGCCACCAGTGATTCCGGCAGGCCCTTTGCTGGGGCCAACGTCCTGACTTTC	CATSDSGRPFAGANVLTF
TRBV19	NA	NA	TRBJ1-1	TGTGCCAGTAGTATGACTACGAACACTGAAGCTTTCTTT	CASSMTTNTEAFF
TRBV4-1	once	NA	TRBJ1-2	TGCGCCAGCAGCCAACCCACTGCTAGTTCCTTCTATGGCTACACCTTC	CASSQPTASSFYGYTF
TRBV6-4	NA	NA	TRBJ2-7	TGTGCCAGCAGTGCCCAGCGGAGCCCCTACGAGCAGTACTTC	CASSAQRSPYEQYF
TRBV19	NA	TRBD2	TRBJ2-5	TGTGCCAGTTCCGCTAGCGGGAGTAGAGAGACCCAGTACTTC	CASSASGSRETQYF
TRBV5-1	few	TRBD2	TRBJ2-2	TGCGCCAGCAGCGCCAGACTAGCTAACACCGGGGAGCTGTTTTTT	CASSARLANTGELFF
TRBV28	once	NA	TRBJ2-7	TGTGCCAGCAGTTTTATGGCTAAGGGTCCCAAGTACTTC	CASSFMAKGPKYF
TRBV7-3	NA	NA	TRBJ2-7	TGTGCCAGCAGCTTTGCGGGGTCATACGAGCAGTACTTC	CASSFAGSYEQYF
TRBV18	few	NA	TRBJ2-7	TGTGCCAGCTCACCGGGAAACAGGGTGCACGAGCAGTACTTC	CASSPGNRVHEQYF
TRBV5-6	NA	NA	TRBJ2-5	TGTGCCAGCAGCTTGGGACGGGAGACCCAGTACTTC	CASSLGRETQYF
TRBV4-1	NA	NA	TRBJ2-1	TGCGCCAGCAGCCAAGATCTTGTGGGTGAGCAGTTCTTC	CASSQDLVGEQFF
TRBV28	NA	NA	TRBJ1-4	TGTGCCAGCAGTTCCGAGGATCTTACTAATGAAAAACTGTTTTTT	CASSSEDLTNEKLFF
TRBV5-6	NA	TRBD2	TRBJ2-5	TGTGCCAGCAGCTTGGCTAGCGGGGCCGGGGAGACCCAGTACTTC	CASSLASGAGETQYF
TRBV4-2	NA	NA	TRBJ1-3	TGTGCCAGCAGCCCCCGTGCGGTGGCAGGAAACACCATATATTTT	CASSPRAVAGNTIYF
TRBV4-1	NA	TRBD2	TRBJ2-1	TGCGCCAGCAGCCAAGTCCCCTTAGCGGGAGATGGCAATGAGCAGTTCTTC	CASSQVPLAGDGNEQFF
TRBV7-9	NA	NA	TRBJ2-7	TGTGCCAGCAGCTTAGTAGGGGGAGACGCCTACGAGCAGTACTTC	CASSLVGGDAYEQYF
TRBV5-4	NA	TRBD1	TRBJ2-1	TGTGCCAGCAGCGCGGTCCAGGGGGTGAACAATGAGCAGTTCTTC	CASSAVQGVNNEQFF
TRBV27	NA	NA	TRBJ1-1	TGTGCCAGCAGTTTATCGGCAGGGATAGGCATGAACACTGAAGCTTTCTTT	CASSLSAGIGMNTEAFF
TRBV5-8	NA	NA	TRBJ1-1	TGTGCCAGCAGCTTTGGGGGGAACACTGAAGCTTTCTTT	CASSFGGNTEAFF
TRBV7-2	NA	TRBD2	TRBJ2-3	TGTGCCAGCAGCTTACAGGCGGGAGTAGTGGATACGCAGTATTTT	CASSLQAGVVDTQYF
TRBV7-9	NA	TRBD1	TRBJ1-4	TGTGCCAGCAGCATCGATCTCCCAGACAGGGGGCTTACTAATGAAAAACTGTTTTTT	CASSIDLPDRGLTNEKLFF
TRBV30	NA	TRBD1	TRBJ2-7	TGTGCCTGGACAGGGGGCAACTACGAGCAGTACTTC	CAWTGGNYEQYF
TRBV5-4	NA	TRBD2	TRBJ2-3	TGTGCCAGCAGCAAGGGACTAGGGGGGGCGGTAGATACGCAGTATTTT	CASSKGLGGAVDTQYF
TRBV5-1	NA	NA	TRBJ1-1	TGCGCCAGCAGCGTATTCGACAACACTGAAGCTTTCTTT	CASSVFDNTEAFF
TRBV6-5	NA	TRBD1	TRBJ1-1	TGTGCCAGCAGGCACAGGGGCACTGAAGCTTTCTTT	CASRHRGTEAFF
TRBV5-5	NA	NA	TRBJ1-1	TGTGCCAGCAGCTTTACCCAGGGGATCGGCGGAGGAACTGAAGCTTTCTTT	CASSFTQGIGGGTEAFF
TRBV7-2	NA	NA	TRBJ1-2	TGTGCCAGCAGCTTTTCCAGGGAGGATGGCTACACCTTC	CASSFSREDGYTF
TRBV19	NA	NA	TRBJ1-4	TGTGCCAGTAGTATGGTCCAAAATGAAAAACTGTTTTTT	CASSMVQNEKLFF
TRBV29-1	NA	NA	TRBJ1-1	TGCAGCGCCAGGACAGAACTAAACACTGAAGCTTTCTTT	CSARTELNTEAFF
TRBV10-3	NA	NA	TRBJ1-5	TGTGCCATCAGTGCCGGAAGCAATCAGCCCCAGCATTTT	CAISAGSNQPQHF
TRBV18	NA	NA	TRBJ2-5	TGTGCCAGCTCACCTGGAAACAGGCAAGAGACCCAGTACTTC	CASSPGNRQETQYF
TRBV13	NA	NA	TRBJ2-2	TGTGCCAGCAGCCCATGGGGGGAATCGGACACCGGGGAGCTGTTTTTT	CASSPWGESDTGELFF
TRBV19	NA	NA	TRBJ1-6	TGTGCCAGTAGTATTTTCCCAGATTCACCCCTCCACTTT	CASSIFPDSPLHF
TRBV28	NA	TRBD1	TRBJ2-1	TGTGCCGGTCAGACAGGGTTAAATGAGCAGTTCTTC	CAGQTGLNEQFF
TRBV3-1/TRBV3-2	few	TRBD1	TRBJ1-2	TGTGCCAGCAGCCGCCCGGGACAGGCCTTCCATGGCTACACCTTC	CASSRPGQAFHGYTF
TRBV6-6	NA	NA	TRBJ1-1	TGTGCCAGCACCCAGGGAAAAGGGACTGAAGCTTTCTTT	CASTQGKGTEAFF
TRBV27	NA	TRBD1	TRBJ1-1	TGTGCCAGCAGTTCCCCAGGGGGCACTGAAGCTTTCTTT	CASSSPGGTEAFF
TRBV27	NA	TRBD2	TRBJ2-7	TGTGCCAGCATCCCCACGGGGGGGAGATCCTACGAGCAGTACTTC	CASIPTGGRSYEQYF
TRBV7-9	NA	NA	TRBJ1-4	TGTGCCAGCAGCTTAATGGCAGTTAGTGAAAAACTGTTTTTT	CASSLMAVSEKLFF